The clone carrying this T cell receptor beta chain has a count of ten or more. The sample belongs to a study of T-cell reconstitution after alpha-beta-depleted transplantation in children. Preparation of the TCRbeta library was carried out with unique molecular identifiers. TCRdb reprocessed the PCR reads via MiXCR and lists one record per CDR3 protein. Of 700,000 or so distinct CDR3 sequences detected, around 13% appear once; the ten largest clones hold about 0.77%. J was trimmed by 6 bases and V by 3 bases; bases with no gene match: 6. CDR1 SGHRS and CDR2 YFSETQ come from the germline V gene. The CDR3 totals 15 residues.

The source material was PBMCs, sampled before TCRalphabeta/CD19-depleted stem cell transplant. The sequence came from a girl aged 2 to 9 with congenital amegakaryocytic thrombocytopenia, due to receive a stem cell transplant. V gene TRBV5-1 combines with J gene TRBJ2-1, with TRBD2 identical over 10 bases. CDR3 in DNA: TGCGCCAGCAGCTATAAACTAGCGGGAAGCAATGAGCAGTTCTTC. Residues: CASSYKLAGSNEQFF.